These 2 T cell receptor beta chains were all obtained from the same sample, sequenced in a study of blood T cells in healthy people across ages. A second PCR, run for about 7 to 11 cycles, used a sample-barcoded 5' primer plus a J-beta primer mix. TCRdb called the 5' RACE reads again in MiXCR, with one record for every CDR3 protein. The sample holds 1,300,000 or so distinct CDR3 sequences, around 59% seen once. Sequencing was performed on blood. These receptors came from a man between 18 and 29 years old in good health.

This clonotype was recorded once. A junction boundary mismatches the germline segment, possibly from a read error. The rearrangement joins TRBV12-3 or TRBV12-4 to TRBJ2-4; D remains unclear. CDR3 size: 13 residues. DNA of the CDR3: TGTGCCAGCAGTACGGACGGTAAAAACAATCAGTACTTC. This translates into CASSTDGKNNQYF.

The V gene is TRBV27, the J gene TRBJ1-1; D possibly corresponds to TRBD1 (6 bases). Germline CDR1 MNHEY, CDR2 SMNVEV (reference sequence). The CDR3 contains 16 residues. V lost 6 bases and J 4 bases, leaving 21 bases between the germline ends. The CDR3 is CASSPPGGPGGTEAFF. DNA for the CDR3: TGTGCCAGCAGCCCCCCGGGGGGGCCTGGGGGCACTGAAGCTTTCTTT.